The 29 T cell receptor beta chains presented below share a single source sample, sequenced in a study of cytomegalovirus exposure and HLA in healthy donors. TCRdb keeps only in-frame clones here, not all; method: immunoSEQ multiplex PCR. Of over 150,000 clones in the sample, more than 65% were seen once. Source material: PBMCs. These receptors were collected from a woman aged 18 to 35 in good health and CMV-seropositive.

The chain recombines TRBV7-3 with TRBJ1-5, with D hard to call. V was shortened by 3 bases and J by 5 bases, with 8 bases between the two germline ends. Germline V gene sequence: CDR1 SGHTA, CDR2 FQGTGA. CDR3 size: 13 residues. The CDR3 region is CASSFGRDQPQHF. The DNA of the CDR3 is TGTGCCAGCAGCTTCGGGAGGGATCAGCCCCAGCATTTT.

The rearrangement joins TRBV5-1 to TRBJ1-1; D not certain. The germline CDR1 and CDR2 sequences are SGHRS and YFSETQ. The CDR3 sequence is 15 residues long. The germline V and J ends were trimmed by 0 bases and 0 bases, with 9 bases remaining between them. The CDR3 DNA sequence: TGCGCCAGCAGCTTGGAGAGTCAGGTGAACACTGAAGCTTTCTTT. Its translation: CASSLESQVNTEAFF.

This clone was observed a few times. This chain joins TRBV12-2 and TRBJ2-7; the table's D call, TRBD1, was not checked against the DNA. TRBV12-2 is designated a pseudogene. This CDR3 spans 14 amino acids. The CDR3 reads CASRLEGCSYEQYF. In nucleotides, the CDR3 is TGTGCAAGTCGCTTAGAGGGGTGCTCCTACGAGCAGTACTTC.

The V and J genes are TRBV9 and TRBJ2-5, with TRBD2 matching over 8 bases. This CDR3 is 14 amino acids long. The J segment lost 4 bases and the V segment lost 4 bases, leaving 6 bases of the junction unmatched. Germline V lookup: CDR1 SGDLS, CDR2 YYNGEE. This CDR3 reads CASSPGGAAETQYF. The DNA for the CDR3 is TGTGCCAGCAGCCCCGGGGGGGCGGCAGAGACCCAGTACTTC.

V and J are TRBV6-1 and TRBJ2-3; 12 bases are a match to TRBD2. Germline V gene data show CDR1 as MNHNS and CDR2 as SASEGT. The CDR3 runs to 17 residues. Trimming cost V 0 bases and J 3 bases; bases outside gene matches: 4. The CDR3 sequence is CASSEALAGGPTDTQYF. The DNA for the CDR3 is TGTGCCAGCAGTGAAGCCCTAGCGGGGGGGCCGACAGATACGCAGTATTTT.

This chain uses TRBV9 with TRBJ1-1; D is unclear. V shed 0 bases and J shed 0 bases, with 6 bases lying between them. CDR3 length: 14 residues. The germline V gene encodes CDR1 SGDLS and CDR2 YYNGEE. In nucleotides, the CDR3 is TGTGCCAGCAGCGTAGAACGAGTGAACACTGAAGCTTTCTTT. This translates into CASSVERVNTEAFF.

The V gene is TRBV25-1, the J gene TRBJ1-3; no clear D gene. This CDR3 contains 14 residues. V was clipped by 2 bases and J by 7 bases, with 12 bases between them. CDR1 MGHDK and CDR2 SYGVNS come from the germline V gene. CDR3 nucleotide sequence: TGTGCCAGCAGTGAAAGCGGTCTTCGGAACACCATATATTTT. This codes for CASSESGLRNTIYF.

The CDR3 bases are TGCATCAGAAGCGGGGTCTCCTACGAGCAGTACTTC. It is translated as CIRSGVSYEQYF. V and J are TRBV29-1 and TRBJ2-7; 7 bases are a match to TRBD2. The CDR3 is 12 residues long. In germline, CDR1 is SQVTM, CDR2 ANQGSEA.

The CDR3 DNA follows: TGTGCCAGCAGTGAAATTTCCGGGGATGAGACCCAGTACTTC. Translated: CASSEISGDETQYF. The chain has TRBV27 and TRBJ2-5, with D possibly matching TRBD2 (5 bases). The germline V and J ends were trimmed by 5 bases and 5 bases, with 15 bases remaining between them. Germline V gene data show CDR1 as MNHEY and CDR2 as SMNVEV (reference sequence). The CDR3 extends over 14 amino acids.

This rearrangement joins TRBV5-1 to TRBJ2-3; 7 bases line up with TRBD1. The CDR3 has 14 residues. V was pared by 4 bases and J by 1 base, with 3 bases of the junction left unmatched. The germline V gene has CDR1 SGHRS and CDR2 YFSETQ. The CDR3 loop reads CASSPGQGTDTQYF. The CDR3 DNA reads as TGCGCCAGCAGCCCTGGACAGGGCACAGATACGCAGTATTTT.

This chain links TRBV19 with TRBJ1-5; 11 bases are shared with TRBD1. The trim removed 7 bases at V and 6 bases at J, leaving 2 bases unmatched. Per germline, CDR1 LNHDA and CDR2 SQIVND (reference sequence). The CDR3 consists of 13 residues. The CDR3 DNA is TGTGCCAGTAAGGACAGGGGGCTTCAGCCCCAGCATTTT. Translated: CASKDRGLQPQHF. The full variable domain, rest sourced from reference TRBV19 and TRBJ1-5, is DGGITQSPKYLFRKEGQNVTLSCEQNLNHDAMYWYRQDPGQGLRLIYYSQIVNDFQKGDIAEGYSVSREKKESFPLTVTSAQKNPTAFYLCASKDRGLQPQHFGDGTRLSIL.

This CDR3 reads CASSPPSQAHEQFF. In DNA, the CDR3 is TGTGCCAGCTCACCACCGTCGCAGGCCCATGAGCAGTTCTTC. V is TRBV18 and J is TRBJ2-1; D is unresolved. V lost 0 bases and J lost 8, with 11 bases in between. The CDR3 loop spans 14 amino acids. Germline-derived CDR1 and CDR2 are KGHSH and LQKENI.

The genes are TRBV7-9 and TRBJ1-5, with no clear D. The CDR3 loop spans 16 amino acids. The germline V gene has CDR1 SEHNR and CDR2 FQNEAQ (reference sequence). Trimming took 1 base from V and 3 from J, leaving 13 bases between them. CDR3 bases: TGTGCCAGCAGCTTAGGCTCGGGATTCGACAATCAGCCCCAGCATTTT. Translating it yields CASSLGSGFDNQPQHF.

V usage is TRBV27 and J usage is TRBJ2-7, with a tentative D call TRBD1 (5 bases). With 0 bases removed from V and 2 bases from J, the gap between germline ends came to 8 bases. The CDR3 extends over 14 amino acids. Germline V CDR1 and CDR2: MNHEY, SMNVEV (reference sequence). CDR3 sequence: CASSLSWGPYEQYF. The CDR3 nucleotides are TGTGCCAGCAGTTTATCATGGGGCCCCTACGAGCAGTACTTC.

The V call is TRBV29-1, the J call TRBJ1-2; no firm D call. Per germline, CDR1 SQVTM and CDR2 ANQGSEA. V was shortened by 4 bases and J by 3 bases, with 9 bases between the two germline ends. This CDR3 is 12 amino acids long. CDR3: CSVADGDYGYTF. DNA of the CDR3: TGCAGCGTTGCTGACGGAGACTATGGCTACACCTTC.

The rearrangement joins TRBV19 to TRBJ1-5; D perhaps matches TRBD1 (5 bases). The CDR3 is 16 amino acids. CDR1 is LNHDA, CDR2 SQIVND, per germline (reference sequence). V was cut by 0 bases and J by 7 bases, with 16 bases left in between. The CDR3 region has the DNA TGTGCCAGTAGTATAGATGGGCAGGGCCTGAAACAGCCCCAGCATTTT. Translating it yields CASSIDGQGLKQPQHF.

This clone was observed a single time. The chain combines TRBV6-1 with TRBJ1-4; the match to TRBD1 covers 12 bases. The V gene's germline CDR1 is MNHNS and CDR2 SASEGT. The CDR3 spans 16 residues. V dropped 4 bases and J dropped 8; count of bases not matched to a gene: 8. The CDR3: CASSANPGTGGEKLFF. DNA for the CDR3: TGTGCCAGCAGTGCAAATCCCGGGACAGGGGGCGAAAAACTGTTTTTT.

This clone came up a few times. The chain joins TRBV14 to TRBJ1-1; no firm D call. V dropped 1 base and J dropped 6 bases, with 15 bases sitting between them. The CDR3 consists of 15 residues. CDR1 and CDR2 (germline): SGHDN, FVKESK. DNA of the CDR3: TGTGCCAGCAGCCAAGGCGGTTATACGGGTCCTGAAGCTTTCTTT. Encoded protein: CASSQGGYTGPEAFF.

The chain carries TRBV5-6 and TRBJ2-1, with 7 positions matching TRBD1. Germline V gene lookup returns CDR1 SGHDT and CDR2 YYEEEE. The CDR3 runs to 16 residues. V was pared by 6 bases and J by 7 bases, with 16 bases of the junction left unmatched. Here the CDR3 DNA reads TGTGCCAGCATCCCATCCCCCGGACAGGATGGGAATGAGCAGTTCTTC. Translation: CASIPSPGQDGNEQFF.

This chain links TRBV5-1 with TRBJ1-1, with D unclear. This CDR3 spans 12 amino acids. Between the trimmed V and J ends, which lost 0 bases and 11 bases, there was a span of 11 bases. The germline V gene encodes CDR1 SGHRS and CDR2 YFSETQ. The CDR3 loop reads CASSLAVGVAFF. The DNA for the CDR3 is TGCGCCAGCAGCTTGGCCGTCGGGGTGGCTTTCTTT.

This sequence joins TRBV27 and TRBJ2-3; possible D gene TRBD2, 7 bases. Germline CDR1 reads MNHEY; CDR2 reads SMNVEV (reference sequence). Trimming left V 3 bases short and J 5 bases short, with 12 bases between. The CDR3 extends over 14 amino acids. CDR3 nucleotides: TGTGCCAGCAGTTTCGGCGGGGGCCGAGATACGCAGTATTTT. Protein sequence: CASSFGGGRDTQYF.

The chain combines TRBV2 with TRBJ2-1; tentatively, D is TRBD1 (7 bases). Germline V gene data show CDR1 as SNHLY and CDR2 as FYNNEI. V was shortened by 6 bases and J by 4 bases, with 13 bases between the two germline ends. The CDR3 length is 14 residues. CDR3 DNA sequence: TGTGCCAGCAGGCCCCAGGGGGGTTACAATGAGCAGTTCTTC. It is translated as CASRPQGGYNEQFF. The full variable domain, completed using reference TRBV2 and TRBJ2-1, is EPEVTQTPSHQVTQMGQEVILRCVPISNHLYFYWYRQILGQKVEFLVSFYNNEISEKSEIFDDQFSVERPDGSNFTLKIRSTKLEDSAMYFCASRPQGGYNEQFFGPGTRLTVL.

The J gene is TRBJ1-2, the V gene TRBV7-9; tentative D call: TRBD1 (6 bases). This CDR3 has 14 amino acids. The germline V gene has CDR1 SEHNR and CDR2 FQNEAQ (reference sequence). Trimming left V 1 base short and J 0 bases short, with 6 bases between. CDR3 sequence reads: CASSLGDTNYGYTF. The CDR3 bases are TGTGCCAGCAGCTTAGGGGACACTAACTATGGCTACACCTTC.

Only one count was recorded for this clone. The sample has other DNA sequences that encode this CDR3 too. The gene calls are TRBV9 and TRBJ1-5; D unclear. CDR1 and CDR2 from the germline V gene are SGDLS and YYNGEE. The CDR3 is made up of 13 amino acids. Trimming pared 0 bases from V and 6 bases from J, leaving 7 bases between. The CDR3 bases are TGTGCCAGCAGCGTAGCGGGAGGTCAGCCCCAGCATTTT. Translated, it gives CASSVAGGQPQHF.

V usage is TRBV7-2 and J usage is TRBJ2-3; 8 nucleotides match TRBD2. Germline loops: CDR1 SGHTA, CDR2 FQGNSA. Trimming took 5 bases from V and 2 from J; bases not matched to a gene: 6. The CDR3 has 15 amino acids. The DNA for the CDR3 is TGTGCCAGCAGCAATAGCGGGGTCGTCACAGATACGCAGTATTTT. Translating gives CASSNSGVVTDTQYF.

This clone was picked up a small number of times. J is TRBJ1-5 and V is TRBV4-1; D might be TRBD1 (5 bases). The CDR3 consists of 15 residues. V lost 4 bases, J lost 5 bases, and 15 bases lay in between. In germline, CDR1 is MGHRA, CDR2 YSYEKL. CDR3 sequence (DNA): TGCGCCAGCAGCCCCGTTCAGCAGGGCCATCAGCCCCAGCATTTT. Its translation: CASSPVQQGHQPQHF.

The CDR3 loop reads CASSLGGTYGYTF. For the CDR3, the DNA is TGTGCCAGCAGTTTAGGAGGGACCTATGGCTACACCTTC. The gene calls are TRBV27 and TRBJ1-2, with D possibly matching TRBD1 (5 bases). The length of the CDR3 is 13 residues. The germline V gene encodes CDR1 MNHEY and CDR2 SMNVEV (reference sequence). The V gene lost 2 bases and the J gene lost 4 bases, with 8 bases spanning the gap.

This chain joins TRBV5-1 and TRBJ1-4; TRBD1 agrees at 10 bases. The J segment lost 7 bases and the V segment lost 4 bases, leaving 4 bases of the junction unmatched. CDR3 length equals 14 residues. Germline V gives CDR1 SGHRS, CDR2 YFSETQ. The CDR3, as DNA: TGCGCCAGCAGCGAGGACAGGGGGACTGAAAAACTGTTTTTT. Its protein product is CASSEDRGTEKLFF.

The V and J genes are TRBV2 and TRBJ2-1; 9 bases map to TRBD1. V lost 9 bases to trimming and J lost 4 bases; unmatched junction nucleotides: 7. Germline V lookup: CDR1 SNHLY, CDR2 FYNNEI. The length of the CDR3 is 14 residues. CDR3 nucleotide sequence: TGTGCCAGGGACAGGGGAGTGTGGTACAATGAGCAGTTCTTC. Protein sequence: CARDRGVWYNEQFF.